The 17 T cell receptor beta chains presented below share a single source sample, sequenced in a study of blood T cell repertoires in COVID-19. Measured with immunoSEQ multiplex PCR; TCRdb has only the in-frame clones, and not every one. The sample has 150,000 or so clones, 65% to 85% seen once. The sequenced sample consisted of peripheral blood. Source of these receptors: a woman aged 60-75 years with acute or convalescent COVID-19.

This rearrangement joins TRBV7-7 to TRBJ2-5, with 8 nucleotides matching TRBD1. This CDR3 is built from 16 residues. With 1 base clipped from V and 5 bases from J, the junction kept 9 bases outside the gene matches. CDR1 SSHAT and CDR2 FNYEAQ come from the germline V gene (reference sequence). CDR3 amino acids: CASSLGVQGGGETQYF. The DNA of the CDR3 is TGTGCCAGCAGCTTAGGCGTACAGGGGGGCGGTGAGACCCAGTACTTC. The full variable domain, in which reference TRBV7-7 and TRBJ2-5 provide the parts outside the CDR3, is GAGVSQSPRYKVTKRGQDVTLRCDPISSHATLYWYQQALGQGPEFLTYFNYEAQPDKSGLPSDRFSAERPEGSISTLTIQRTEQRDSAMYRCASSLGVQGGGETQYFGPGTRLLVL.

The chain combines TRBV6-4 with TRBJ1-2, with D unresolved. This CDR3 is built from 15 residues. Germline V gene lookup returns CDR1 MRHNA and CDR2 SNTAGT. Trimming removed 3 bases at V and 5 bases at J, with 16 bases between. The CDR3 here is CASSEVVAVLYGYTF. CDR3 DNA: TGTGCCAGCAGTGAAGTCGTGGCGGTCCTATATGGCTACACCTTC.

This clone showed up just once. The chain recombines TRBV29-1 with TRBJ2-5, with TRBD1 matching over 11 bases. CDR3 length: 15 amino acids. The junction had 8 bases not matched to a gene; V was cut back by 3 bases and J by 5 bases. The V gene's germline CDR1 is SQVTM and CDR2 ANQGSEA. The CDR3 sequence: CSVDSDRGLRETQYF. CDR3 DNA sequence: TGCAGCGTTGATTCGGACAGGGGGCTTAGGGAGACCCAGTACTTC.

The chain joins TRBV9 to TRBJ2-2; D may be TRBD1 (5 bases). The CDR3 runs 15 residues. CDR1 is SGDLS and CDR2 is YYNGEE in the germline V gene. Trimming stripped 3 bases from V and 0 bases from J, with 9 bases between. The DNA of the CDR3 is TGTGCCAGCAGCGACGGACATTCGAACACCGGGGAGCTGTTTTTT. This sequence encodes CASSDGHSNTGELFF.

The V gene is TRBV3-1 (or the pseudogene TRBV3-2), the J gene TRBJ1-4, with 8 positions matching TRBD1. The V gene's germline CDR1 is LGHDT and CDR2 YNNKEL (reference sequence). The ends lost 8 bases at V and 7 bases at J; junction bases unmatched: 6. The CDR3 runs to 13 residues. This chain's CDR3 is CASGTGLGEKLFF. The CDR3 DNA reads as TGTGCCAGCGGGACAGGTTTAGGTGAAAAACTGTTTTTT.

In this sample, this clone turned up a few times. The rearrangement uses TRBV5-1 and TRBJ1-5; D is uncertain. Germline V lookup: CDR1 SGHRS, CDR2 YFSETQ. V was shortened by 6 bases and J by 12 bases, with 19 bases between the two germline ends. The CDR3 has 13 amino acids. For the CDR3, the DNA is TGCGCCAGCAAACCCGACGTCGATAGCATCCAGCATTTT. This codes for CASKPDVDSIQHF. The complete variable domain, with remaining parts taken from reference TRBV5-1 and TRBJ1-5, reads KAGVTQTPRYLIKTRGQQVTLSCSPISGHRSVSWYQQTPGQGLQFLFEYFSETQRNKGNFPGRFSGRQFSNSRSEMNVSTLELGDSALYLCASKPDVDSIQHFGDGTRLSIL.

The V call is TRBV2, the J call TRBJ1-2, with 7 nucleotides matching TRBD1. Per germline, CDR1 SNHLY and CDR2 FYNNEI. J was trimmed by 3 bases and V by 4 bases; bases with no gene match: 2. CDR3 length equals 13 residues. The CDR3 spells CASSGQGDYGYTF. In nucleotides, the CDR3 is TGTGCCAGCAGTGGACAGGGTGACTATGGCTACACCTTC.

The J gene is TRBJ2-1, the V gene TRBV4-2; 14 nucleotides align to TRBD2. V was pared by 1 base and J by 12 bases, with 8 bases of the junction left unmatched. The CDR3 consists of 16 residues. Germline V gene lookup returns CDR1 LGHNA and CDR2 YNFKEQ. The CDR3 sequence is CASSQGPGLAGVRQFF. The CDR3 nucleotides are TGTGCCAGCAGCCAAGGCCCGGGACTAGCGGGGGTCAGGCAGTTCTTC.

The rearrangement links TRBV4-2 to TRBJ2-1; no reliable D call. The CDR3 consists of 17 residues. The germline gives CDR1 LGHNA, CDR2 YNFKEQ. The V end was cut by 4 bases, the J end by 6 bases, with 22 bases between. The CDR3: CASSPAERVSLANEQFF. The CDR3 nucleotides are TGTGCCAGCAGCCCCGCCGAGCGAGTATCATTGGCCAATGAGCAGTTCTTC.

V usage is TRBV7-9 and J usage is TRBJ1-2; TRBD1 agrees at 8 bases. The CDR3 extends over 16 amino acids. With V trimmed by 3 bases and J by 5 bases, 11 bases remained unmatched. Looked up from germline, CDR1 is SEHNR and CDR2 is FQNEAQ (reference sequence). The CDR3 protein is CASSFQTGAIRYGYTF. The DNA of the CDR3 is TGTGCCAGCAGCTTCCAGACAGGGGCGATTAGGTATGGCTACACCTTC.

The genes are TRBV7-3 and TRBJ2-7; D may be TRBD2 (6 bases). Looked up from germline, CDR1 is SGHTA and CDR2 is FQGTGA. There are 13 residues in the CDR3. The germline V and J ends were trimmed by 2 bases and 5 bases, with 10 bases remaining between them. The CDR3 nucleotides are TGTGCCAGCAGCTTAGGCGGGACTGACGAGCAGTACTTC. This sequence encodes CASSLGGTDEQYF.

This clone was seen just once. The V gene is TRBV18, the J gene TRBJ1-1; no firm D call. This CDR3 is 13 amino acids long. V was clipped by 5 bases and J by 1 base, with 8 bases between them. The germline V gene has CDR1 KGHSH and CDR2 LQKENI. CDR3 protein: CASSLAGNTEAFF. DNA for the CDR3: TGTGCCAGCTCATTGGCGGGGAACACTGAAGCTTTCTTT.

The chain has TRBV28 and TRBJ2-4, with TRBD1 matching over 7 bases. Trimming removed 3 bases from V and 5 bases from J; junction bases left unmatched: 10. The germline CDR1 and CDR2 sequences are MDHEN and SYDVKM. The CDR3 totals 16 residues. The CDR3 coding sequence is TGTGCCAGCAGTTTCCCGACAGGGTCCCGAGAAAACATTCAGTACTTC. Its protein product is CASSFPTGSRENIQYF.

CDR3 protein: CASSYSGANQPQHF. The CDR3 nucleotides are TGTGCCAGCAGTTACTCAGGGGCGAATCAGCCCCAGCATTTT. This chain connects TRBV6-5 to TRBJ1-5, with D possibly matching TRBD1 (5 bases). The ends were cut back, 0 bases at V and 4 bases at J, with 7 bases in the middle. Germline V lookup: CDR1 MNHEY, CDR2 SVGAGI. This CDR3 contains 14 residues.

The gene calls are TRBV5-1 and TRBJ2-7, with a possible D match to TRBD1 (6 bases). Trimming removed 1 base from V and 4 bases from J, with 12 bases in between. CDR3 length equals 14 residues. Germline CDR1 SGHRS, CDR2 YFSETQ. In nucleotides, the CDR3 is TGCGCCAGCAGCTTGACAGGGCGATTATACGAGCAGTACTTC. It yields the protein CASSLTGRLYEQYF.

The chain's CDR3 is CASSWGDQPDTQYF. Written as DNA, the CDR3 is TGTGCCAGCAGCTGGGGGGACCAACCAGATACGCAGTATTTT. The V gene is TRBV5-4, the J gene TRBJ2-3; D may be TRBD2 (6 bases). Germline V lookup: CDR1 SGHNT, CDR2 YYREEE (reference sequence). With 3 bases removed from V and 4 bases from J, the gap between germline ends came to 12 bases. CDR3 length equals 14 residues.

The chain recombines TRBV3-1 (or the pseudogene TRBV3-2) with TRBJ2-7; 9 bases are shared with TRBD2. V lost 4 bases to trimming and J lost 0 bases; unmatched junction nucleotides: 4. The CDR3 contains 15 residues. Per germline, CDR1 LGHDT and CDR2 YNNKEL (reference sequence). The DNA of the CDR3 is TGTGCCAGCAGCCCCCTAGCGGGAAGCTCCTACGAGCAGTACTTC. It yields the protein CASSPLAGSSYEQYF.